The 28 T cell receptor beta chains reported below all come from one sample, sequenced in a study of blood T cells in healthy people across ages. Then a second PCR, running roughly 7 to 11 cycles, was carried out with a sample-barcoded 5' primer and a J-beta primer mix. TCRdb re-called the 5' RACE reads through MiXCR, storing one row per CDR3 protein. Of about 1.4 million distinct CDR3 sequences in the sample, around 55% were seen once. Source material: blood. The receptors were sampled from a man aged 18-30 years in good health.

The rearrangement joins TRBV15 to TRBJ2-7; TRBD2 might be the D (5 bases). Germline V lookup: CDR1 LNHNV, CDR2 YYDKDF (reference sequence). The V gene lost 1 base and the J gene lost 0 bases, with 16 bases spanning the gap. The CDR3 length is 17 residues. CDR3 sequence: CATSRGGGVPSSYEQYF. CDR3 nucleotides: TGTGCCACCAGCAGAGGCGGAGGAGTCCCGAGCTCCTACGAGCAGTACTTC. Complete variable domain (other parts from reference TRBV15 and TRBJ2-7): DAMVIQNPRYQVTQFGKPVTLSCSQTLNHNVMYWYQQKSSQAPKLLFHYYDKDFNNEADTPDNFQSRRPNTSFCFLDIRSPGLGDTAMYLCATSRGGGVPSSYEQYFGPGTRLTVT.

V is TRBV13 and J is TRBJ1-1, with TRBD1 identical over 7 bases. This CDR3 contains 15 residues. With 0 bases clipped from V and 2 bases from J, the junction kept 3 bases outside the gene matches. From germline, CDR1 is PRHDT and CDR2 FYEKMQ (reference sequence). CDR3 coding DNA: TGTGCCAGCAGCTTAGGGGACAGGACTAACACTGAAGCTTTCTTT. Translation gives CASSLGDRTNTEAFF.

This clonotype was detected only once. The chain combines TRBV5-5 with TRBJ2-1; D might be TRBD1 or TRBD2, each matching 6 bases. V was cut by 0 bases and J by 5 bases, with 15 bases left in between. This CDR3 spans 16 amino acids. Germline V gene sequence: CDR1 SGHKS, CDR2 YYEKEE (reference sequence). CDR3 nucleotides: TGTGCCAGCAGCTTGGGGGGGGCGCCGGTACACAATGAGCAGTTCTTC. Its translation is CASSLGGAPVHNEQFF.

CDR3 coding DNA: TGTGCCAGCACCAAGGACAGGGGGCTTCCTGAAGCTTTCTTT. This encodes CASTKDRGLPEAFF. The chain combines TRBV2 with TRBJ1-1, with 11 bases aligning to TRBD1. Trimming removed 7 bases from V and 6 bases from J; junction bases left unmatched: 7. Germline V gives CDR1 SNHLY, CDR2 FYNNEI. The CDR3 spans 14 residues.

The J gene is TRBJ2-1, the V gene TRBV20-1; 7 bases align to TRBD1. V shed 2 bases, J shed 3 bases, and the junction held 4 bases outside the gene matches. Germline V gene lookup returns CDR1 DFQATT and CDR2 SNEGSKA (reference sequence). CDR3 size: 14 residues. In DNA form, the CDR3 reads TGCAGTGCTAGATCCCCAGGGGGCTACAATGAGCAGTTCTTC. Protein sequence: CSARSPGGYNEQFF.

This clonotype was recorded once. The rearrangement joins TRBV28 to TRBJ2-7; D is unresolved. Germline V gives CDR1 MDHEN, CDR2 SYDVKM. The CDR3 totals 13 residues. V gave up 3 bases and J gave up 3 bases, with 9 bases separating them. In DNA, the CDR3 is TGTGCCAGCAGTTTTCGGCAGGACTACGAGCAGTACTTC. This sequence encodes CASSFRQDYEQYF.

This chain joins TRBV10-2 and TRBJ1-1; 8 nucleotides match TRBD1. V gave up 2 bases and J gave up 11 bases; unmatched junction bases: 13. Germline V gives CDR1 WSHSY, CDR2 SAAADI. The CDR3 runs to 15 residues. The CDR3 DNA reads TGCGCCAGCAGTGAGGGGCTTTGGACAGGGACGTCGGCTTTCTTT. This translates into CASSEGLWTGTSAFF.

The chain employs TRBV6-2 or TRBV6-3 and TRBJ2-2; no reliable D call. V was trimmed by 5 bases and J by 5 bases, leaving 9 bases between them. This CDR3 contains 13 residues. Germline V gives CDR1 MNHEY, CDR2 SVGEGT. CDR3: CASSRDPTGELFF. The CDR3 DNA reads TGTGCCAGCAGTCGAGACCCTACCGGGGAGCTGTTTTTT.

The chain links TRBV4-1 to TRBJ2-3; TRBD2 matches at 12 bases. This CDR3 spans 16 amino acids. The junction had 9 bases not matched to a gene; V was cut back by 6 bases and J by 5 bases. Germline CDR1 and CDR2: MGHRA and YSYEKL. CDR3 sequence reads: CASRPTLAGGRDTQYF. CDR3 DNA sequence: TGCGCCAGCAGACCGACTCTAGCGGGAGGGAGAGATACGCAGTATTTT.

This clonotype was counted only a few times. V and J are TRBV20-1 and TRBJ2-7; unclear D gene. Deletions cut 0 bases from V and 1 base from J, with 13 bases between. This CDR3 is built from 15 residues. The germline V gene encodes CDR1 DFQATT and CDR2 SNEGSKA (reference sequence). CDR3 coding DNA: TGCAGTGCTAGAGATGGGCGTGGGCGGTCCTACGAGCAGTACTTC. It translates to CSARDGRGRSYEQYF.

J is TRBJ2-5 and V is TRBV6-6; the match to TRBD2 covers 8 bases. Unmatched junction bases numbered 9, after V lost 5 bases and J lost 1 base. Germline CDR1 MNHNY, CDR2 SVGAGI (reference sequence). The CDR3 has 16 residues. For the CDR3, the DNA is TGTGCCAGCAGTCACGGACTAGCCACCTCCCAAGAGACCCAGTACTTC. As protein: CASSHGLATSQETQYF.

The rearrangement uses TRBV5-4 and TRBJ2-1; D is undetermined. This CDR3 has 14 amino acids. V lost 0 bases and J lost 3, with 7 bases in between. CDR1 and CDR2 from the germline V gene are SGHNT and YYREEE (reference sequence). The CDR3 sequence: CASSLVANYNEQFF. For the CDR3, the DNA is TGTGCCAGCAGCTTGGTCGCCAACTACAATGAGCAGTTCTTC. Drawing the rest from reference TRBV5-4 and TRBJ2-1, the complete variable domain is ETGVTQSPTHLIKTRGQQVTLRCSSQSGHNTVSWYQQALGQGPQFIFQYYREEENGRGNFPPRFSGLQFPNYSSELNVNALELDDSALYLCASSLVANYNEQFFGPGTRLTVL.

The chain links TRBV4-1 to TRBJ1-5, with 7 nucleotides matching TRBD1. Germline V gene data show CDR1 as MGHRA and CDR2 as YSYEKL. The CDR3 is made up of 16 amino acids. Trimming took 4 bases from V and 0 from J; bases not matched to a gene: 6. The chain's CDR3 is CASSPQGSNSNQPQHF. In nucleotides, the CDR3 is TGCGCCAGCAGCCCACAGGGGTCTAATAGCAATCAGCCCCAGCATTTT.

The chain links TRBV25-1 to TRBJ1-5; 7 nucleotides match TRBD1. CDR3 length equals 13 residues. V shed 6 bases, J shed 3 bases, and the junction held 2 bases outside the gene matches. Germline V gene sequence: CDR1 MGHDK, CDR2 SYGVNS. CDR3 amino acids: CASRQGNNQPQHF. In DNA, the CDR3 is TGTGCCAGCAGACAGGGGAACAATCAGCCCCAGCATTTT.

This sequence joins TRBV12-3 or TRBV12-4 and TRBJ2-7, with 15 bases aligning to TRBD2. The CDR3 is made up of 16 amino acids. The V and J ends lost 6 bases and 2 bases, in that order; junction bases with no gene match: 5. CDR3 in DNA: TGTGCCAGCAGGACCGGGACTAGCGGGGGGACCTACGAGCAGTACTTC. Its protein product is CASRTGTSGGTYEQYF.

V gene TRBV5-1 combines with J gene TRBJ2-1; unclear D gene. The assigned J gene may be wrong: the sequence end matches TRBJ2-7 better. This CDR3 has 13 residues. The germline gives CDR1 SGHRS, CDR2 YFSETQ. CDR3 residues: CASRPIPAYEQYF. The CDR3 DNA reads TGCGCCAGCCGCCCTATTCCTGCTTACGAGCAGTACTTC.

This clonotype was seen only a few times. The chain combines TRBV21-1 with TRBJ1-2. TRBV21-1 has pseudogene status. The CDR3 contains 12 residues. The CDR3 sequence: CASSKALYGYTF. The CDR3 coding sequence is TGTGCCAGCAGCAAAGCGCTTTATGGCTACACCTTC.

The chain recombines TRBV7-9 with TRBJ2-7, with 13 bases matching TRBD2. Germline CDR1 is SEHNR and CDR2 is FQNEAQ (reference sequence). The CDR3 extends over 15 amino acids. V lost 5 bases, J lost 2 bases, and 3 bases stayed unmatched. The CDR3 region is CASSIGTSGTYEQYF. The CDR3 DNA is TGTGCCAGCAGCATCGGGACTAGCGGGACCTACGAGCAGTACTTC.

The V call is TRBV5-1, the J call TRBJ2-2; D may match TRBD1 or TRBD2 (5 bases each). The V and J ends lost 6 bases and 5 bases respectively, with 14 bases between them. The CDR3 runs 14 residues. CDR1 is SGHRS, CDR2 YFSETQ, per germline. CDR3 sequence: CASTPGAQTGELFF. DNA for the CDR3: TGCGCCAGCACCCCCGGGGCCCAAACCGGGGAGCTGTTTTTT. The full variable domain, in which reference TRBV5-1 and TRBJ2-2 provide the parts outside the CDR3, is KAGVTQTPRYLIKTRGQQVTLSCSPISGHRSVSWYQQTPGQGLQFLFEYFSETQRNKGNFPGRFSGRQFSNSRSEMNVSTLELGDSALYLCASTPGAQTGELFFGEGSRLTVL.

This chain's CDR3 is CAISPGQDSYEQYF. CDR3 sequence (DNA): TGTGCCATCAGCCCGGGACAGGACTCCTACGAGCAGTACTTC. The V call is TRBV10-3, the J call TRBJ2-7; 8 bases line up with TRBD1. This CDR3 has 14 residues. The germline gives CDR1 ENHRY, CDR2 SYGVKD. The J segment lost 0 bases and the V segment lost 6 bases, leaving 4 bases of the junction unmatched.

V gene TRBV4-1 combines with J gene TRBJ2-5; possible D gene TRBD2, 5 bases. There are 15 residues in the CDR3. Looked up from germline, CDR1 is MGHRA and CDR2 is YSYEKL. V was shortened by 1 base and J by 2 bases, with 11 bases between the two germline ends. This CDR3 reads CASSQVERTQETQYF. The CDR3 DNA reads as TGCGCCAGCAGCCAAGTAGAACGGACTCAAGAGACCCAGTACTTC.

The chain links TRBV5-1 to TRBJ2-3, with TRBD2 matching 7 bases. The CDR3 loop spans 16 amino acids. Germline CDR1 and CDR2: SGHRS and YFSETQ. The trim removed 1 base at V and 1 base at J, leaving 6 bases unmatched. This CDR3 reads CASSLLGGTGTDTQYF. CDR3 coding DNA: TGCGCCAGCAGCTTGTTGGGGGGGACGGGCACAGATACGCAGTATTTT.

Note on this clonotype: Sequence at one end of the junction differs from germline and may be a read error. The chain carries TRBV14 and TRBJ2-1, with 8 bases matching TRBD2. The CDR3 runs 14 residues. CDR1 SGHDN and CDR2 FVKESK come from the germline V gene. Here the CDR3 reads CASSPGLEHKEQFF. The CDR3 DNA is TGTGCCAGCAGCCCGGGACTAGAACACAAGGAGCAGTTCTTC.

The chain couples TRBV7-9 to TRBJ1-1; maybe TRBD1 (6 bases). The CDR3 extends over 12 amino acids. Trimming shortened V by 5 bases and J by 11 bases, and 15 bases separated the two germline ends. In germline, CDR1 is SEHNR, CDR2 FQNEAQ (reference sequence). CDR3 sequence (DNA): TGTGCCAGCAGCAGCGTAGGGGGATTTGCTTTCTTT. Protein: CASSSVGGFAFF. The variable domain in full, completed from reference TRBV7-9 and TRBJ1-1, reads DTGVSQNPRHKITKRGQNVTFRCDPISEHNRLYWYRQTLGQGPEFLTYFQNEAQLEKSRLLSDRFSAERPKGSFSTLEIQRTEQGDSAMYLCASSSVGGFAFFGQGTRLTVV.

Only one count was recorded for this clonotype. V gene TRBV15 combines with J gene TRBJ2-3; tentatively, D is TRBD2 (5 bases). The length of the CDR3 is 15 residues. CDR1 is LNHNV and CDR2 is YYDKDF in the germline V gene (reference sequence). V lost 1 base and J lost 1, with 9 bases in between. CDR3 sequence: CATSRVGAGTDTQYF. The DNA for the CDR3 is TGTGCCACCAGCAGAGTCGGAGCGGGCACAGATACGCAGTATTTT. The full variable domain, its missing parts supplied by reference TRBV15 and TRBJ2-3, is DAMVIQNPRYQVTQFGKPVTLSCSQTLNHNVMYWYQQKSSQAPKLLFHYYDKDFNNEADTPDNFQSRRPNTSFCFLDIRSPGLGDTAMYLCATSRVGAGTDTQYFGPGTRLTVL.

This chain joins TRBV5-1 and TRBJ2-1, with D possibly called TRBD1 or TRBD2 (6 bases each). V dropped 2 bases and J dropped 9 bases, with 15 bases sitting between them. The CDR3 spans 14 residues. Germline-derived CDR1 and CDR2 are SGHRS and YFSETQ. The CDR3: CASSLPGEVGEQFF. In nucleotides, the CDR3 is TGCGCCAGCAGCTTACCAGGGGAGGTTGGTGAGCAGTTCTTC.

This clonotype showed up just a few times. The CDR3 is CASSSRGLRSSYNSPLHF. The CDR3 bases are TGTGCCAGCAGTTCCAGGGGGCTAAGGAGCTCCTATAATTCACCCCTCCACTTT. The gene calls are TRBV27 and TRBJ1-6; 8 bases are a match to TRBD1. The CDR3 is 18 amino acids. V shed 4 bases, J shed 0 bases, and the junction held 8 bases outside the gene matches. CDR1 MNHEY and CDR2 SMNVEV come from the germline V gene (reference sequence).

The CDR3 spells CSAMRLVGGIYEQYF. In DNA form, the CDR3 reads TGCAGTGCTATGAGACTAGTGGGAGGAATCTACGAGCAGTACTTC. V gene TRBV20-1 combines with J gene TRBJ2-7; D perhaps matches TRBD2 (6 bases). With 4 bases removed from V and 3 bases from J, the gap between germline ends came to 19 bases. Germline assignment: CDR1 DFQATT and CDR2 SNEGSKA (reference sequence). The CDR3 extends over 15 amino acids.